The present TCR beta chain was sequenced within a study of response to subunit inactivated influenza vaccine. In its sample, this clonotype was seen a few times. Its antigen is undetermined. Study conclusions and caveats: Each seasonal flu vaccination may recruit only limited new T cells, authors suggested.

The CDR3 has 14 residues. V lost 3 bases and J 6 bases, leaving 17 bases between the germline ends. Germline assignment: CDR1 DFQATT and CDR2 SNEGSKA (reference sequence). TCRdb reanalysed the RT-PCR reads using MiXCR and keeps one entry per CDR3 protein. Among 650,000 to 800,000 distinct CDR3 sequences listed, around a sixth were seen once. The source was PBMCs from blood, collected roughly 5 days after vaccination. The TCR comes from a man aged 45-65 years who received an inactivated influenza vaccine. V gene TRBV20-1 combines with J gene TRBJ2-5; D is perhaps TRBD2 (6 bases). CDR3 DNA sequence: TGCAGTGCTAGCCCGCCCCTGGGGGGACAGACCCAGTACTTC. This codes for CSASPPLGGQTQYF.